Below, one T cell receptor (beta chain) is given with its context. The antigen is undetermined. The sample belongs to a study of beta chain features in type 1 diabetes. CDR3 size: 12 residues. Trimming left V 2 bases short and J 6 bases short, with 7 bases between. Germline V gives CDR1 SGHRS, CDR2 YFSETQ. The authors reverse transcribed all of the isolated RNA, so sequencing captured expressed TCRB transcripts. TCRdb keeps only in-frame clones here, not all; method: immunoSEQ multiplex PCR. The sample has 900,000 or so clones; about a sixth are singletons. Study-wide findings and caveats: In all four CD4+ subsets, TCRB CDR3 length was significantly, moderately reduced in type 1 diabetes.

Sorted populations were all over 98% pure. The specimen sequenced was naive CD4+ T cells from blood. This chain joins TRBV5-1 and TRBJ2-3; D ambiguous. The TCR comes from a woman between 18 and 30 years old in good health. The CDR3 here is CASSFERDTQYF. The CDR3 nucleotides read TGCGCCAGCAGCTTCGAAAGGGATACGCAGTATTTT.